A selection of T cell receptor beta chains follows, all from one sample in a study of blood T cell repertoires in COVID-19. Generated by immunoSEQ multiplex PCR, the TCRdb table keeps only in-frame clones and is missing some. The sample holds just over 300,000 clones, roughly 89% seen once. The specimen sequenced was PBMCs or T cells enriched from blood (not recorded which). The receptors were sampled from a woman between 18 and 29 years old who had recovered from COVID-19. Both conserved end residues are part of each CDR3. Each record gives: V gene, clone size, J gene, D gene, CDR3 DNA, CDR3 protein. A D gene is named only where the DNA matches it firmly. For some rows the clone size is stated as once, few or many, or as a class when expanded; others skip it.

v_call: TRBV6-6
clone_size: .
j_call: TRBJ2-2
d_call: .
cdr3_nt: TGTGCCAGCAGTTACTCGAACCTACAGGTGGAGGAGCTGTTTTTT
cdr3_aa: CASSYSNLQVEELFF

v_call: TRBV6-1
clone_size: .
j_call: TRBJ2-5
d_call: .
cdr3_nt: TGTGCCTCCAGGGGAGAGACCCAGTACTTC
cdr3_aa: CASRGETQYF

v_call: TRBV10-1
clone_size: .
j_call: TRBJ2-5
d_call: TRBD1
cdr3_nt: TGCGCCAGCAATTCCCGGGACAGCCAAGAGACCCAGTACTTC
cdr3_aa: CASNSRDSQETQYF

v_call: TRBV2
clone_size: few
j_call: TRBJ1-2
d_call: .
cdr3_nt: TGTGCCAGCTCCCAGGTCCTTTTCTATGGCTACACCTTC
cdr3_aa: CASSQVLFYGYTF

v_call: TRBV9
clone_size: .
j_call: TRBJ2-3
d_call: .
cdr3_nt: TGTGCCAGCAGCAAAGGCGCGGGGGCCTCCCGTGTAGATACGCAGTATTTT
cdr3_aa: CASSKGAGASRVDTQYF

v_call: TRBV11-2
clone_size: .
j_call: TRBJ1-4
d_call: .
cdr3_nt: TGTGCCAGCAGCTTAGGTCGGGGGACGAGAAATGAAAAACTGTTTTTT
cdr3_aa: CASSLGRGTRNEKLFF

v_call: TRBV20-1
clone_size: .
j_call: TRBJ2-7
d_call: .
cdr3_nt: TGCAGTGCTAGAGTGGCAGGGGAACTCTTC
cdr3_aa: CSARVAGELF

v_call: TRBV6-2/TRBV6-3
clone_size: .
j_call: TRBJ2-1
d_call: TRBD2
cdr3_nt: TGTGCCAGCAGTGACCGACTAGCGGGAGTAAATGAGCAGTTCTTC
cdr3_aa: CASSDRLAGVNEQFF

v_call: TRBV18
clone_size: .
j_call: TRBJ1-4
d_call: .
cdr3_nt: TGTGCCAGCTCACCACTCGTCGGAAAGGGGGTTAATGAAAAACTGTTTTTT
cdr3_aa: CASSPLVGKGVNEKLFF

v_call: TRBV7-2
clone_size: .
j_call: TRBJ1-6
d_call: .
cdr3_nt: TGTGCCAGCAGCTTAGTCGGGGGGGGCTCACCCCTCCACTTT
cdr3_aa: CASSLVGGGSPLHF

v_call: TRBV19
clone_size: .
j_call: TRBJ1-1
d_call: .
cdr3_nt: TGTGCCAGTAGTATCGGCACTGAAGCTTTCTTT
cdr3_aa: CASSIGTEAFF

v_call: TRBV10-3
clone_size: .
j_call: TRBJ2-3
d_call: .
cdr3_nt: TGTGCCATCAGGCCCGCCGGAGCCGGTTCGCAGTATTTT
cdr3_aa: CAIRPAGAGSQYF

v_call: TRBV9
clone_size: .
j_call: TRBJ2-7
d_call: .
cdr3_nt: TGTGCCAGCAGCGTAGATAGGACTACCTACGAGCAGTACTTC
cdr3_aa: CASSVDRTTYEQYF

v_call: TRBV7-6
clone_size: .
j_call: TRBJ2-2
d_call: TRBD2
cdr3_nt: TGTGCCAGCAGCTCGGGACTAGCGGGCCACTACACCGGGGAGCTGTTTTTT
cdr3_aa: CASSSGLAGHYTGELFF

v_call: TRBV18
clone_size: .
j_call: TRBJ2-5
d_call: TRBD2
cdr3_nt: TGTGCCAGCTCACGAGGTCTAGGGGAGGGAGAGACCCAGTACTTC
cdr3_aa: CASSRGLGEGETQYF

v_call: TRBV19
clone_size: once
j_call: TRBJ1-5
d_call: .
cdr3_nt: TGTGCCAGTAACACAGGGAATTTACAGCCCCAGCATTTT
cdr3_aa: CASNTGNLQPQHF

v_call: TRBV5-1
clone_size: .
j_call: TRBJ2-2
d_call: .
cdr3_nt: TGCGCCAGCAGCTTGGTGGGCAGGGTCAACACCGGGGAGCTGTTTTTT
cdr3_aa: CASSLVGRVNTGELFF

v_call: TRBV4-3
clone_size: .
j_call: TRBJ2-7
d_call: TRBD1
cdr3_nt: TGCGCCAGCAGCCAAGAGTTGTGGGCAGGGGGCTCCTACGAGCAGTACTTC
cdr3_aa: CASSQELWAGGSYEQYF

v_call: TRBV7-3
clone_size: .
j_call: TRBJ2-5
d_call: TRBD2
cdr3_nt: TGTGCCAGCAGCCTTGGACTAGCGGGAGTTCAGACCCAGTACTTC
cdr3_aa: CASSLGLAGVQTQYF

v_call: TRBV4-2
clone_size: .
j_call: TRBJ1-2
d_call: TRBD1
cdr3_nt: TGTGCCAGCAGCCATGATCCGACAGGGCGCCATGGCTACACCTTC
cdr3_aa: CASSHDPTGRHGYTF

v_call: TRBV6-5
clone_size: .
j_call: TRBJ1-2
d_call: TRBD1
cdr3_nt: TGTGCCAGCAGTTACCTCCAGGGACAGGCGAAGGTCGGCTACACCTTC
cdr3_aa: CASSYLQGQAKVGYTF

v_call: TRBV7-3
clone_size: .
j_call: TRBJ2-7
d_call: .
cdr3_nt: TGTGCCAGCAGGGCGGCAGGGTCCAACCACGAGCAGTACTTC
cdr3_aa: CASRAAGSNHEQYF

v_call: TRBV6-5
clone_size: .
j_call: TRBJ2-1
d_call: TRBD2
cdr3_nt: TGTGCCAGCAGTTCGGCGGCGGGAGGCTCCTACAATGAGCAGTTCTTC
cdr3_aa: CASSSAAGGSYNEQFF

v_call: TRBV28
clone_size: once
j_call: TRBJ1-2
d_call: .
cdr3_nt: TGTGCCAGCAGTCAATCACAGGGTCCCATCTATGGCTACACCTTC
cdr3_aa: CASSQSQGPIYGYTF

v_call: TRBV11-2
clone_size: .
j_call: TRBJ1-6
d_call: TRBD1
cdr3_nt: TGTGCCAGCAGCCAGGGGACAGGGACGTATTCACCCCTCCACTTT
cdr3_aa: CASSQGTGTYSPLHF

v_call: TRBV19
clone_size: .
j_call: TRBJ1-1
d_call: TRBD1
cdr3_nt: TGTGCCAGTAGTATGGACAGGGACCATGAAGCTTTCTTT
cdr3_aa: CASSMDRDHEAFF

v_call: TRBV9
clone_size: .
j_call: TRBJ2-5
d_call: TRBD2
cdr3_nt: TGTGCCAGCAGCGCAGCCGGACGGGGGGGGCAAGAGACCCAGTACTTC
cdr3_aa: CASSAAGRGGQETQYF

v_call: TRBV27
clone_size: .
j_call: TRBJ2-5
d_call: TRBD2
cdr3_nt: TGTGCCAGCAGTTTAGTGAGGACTAGCGGCCCAGGGACCCAGTACTTC
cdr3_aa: CASSLVRTSGPGTQYF

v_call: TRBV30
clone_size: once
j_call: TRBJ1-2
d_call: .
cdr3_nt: TGTGCCTGGAGTAAAGGGGTGGACTATGGCTACACCTTC
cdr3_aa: CAWSKGVDYGYTF

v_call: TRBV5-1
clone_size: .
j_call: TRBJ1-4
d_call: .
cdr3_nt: TGCGCCAGCAGCTTGGCCGGGGTTGGGGAAGCTGAACTGTTTTTT
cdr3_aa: CASSLAGVGEAELFF

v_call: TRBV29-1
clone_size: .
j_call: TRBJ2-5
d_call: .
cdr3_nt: TGCAGCTCAAGGGACTCCGCCGGAGAGACCCAGTACTTC
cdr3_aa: CSSRDSAGETQYF

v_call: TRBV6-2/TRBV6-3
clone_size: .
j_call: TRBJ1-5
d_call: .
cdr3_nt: TGTGCCAGCAGTTACCCCGGAGTCAATCAGCCCCAGCATTTT
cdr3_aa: CASSYPGVNQPQHF

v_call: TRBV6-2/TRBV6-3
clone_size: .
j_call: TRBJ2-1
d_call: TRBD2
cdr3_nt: TGTGCCAGCAGTTCTCCTGCCCCTAGCGGGAGTTTAGATGAGCAGTTCTTC
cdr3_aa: CASSSPAPSGSLDEQFF

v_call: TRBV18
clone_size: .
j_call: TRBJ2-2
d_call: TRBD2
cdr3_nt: TGTGCCAGCTCACCACCGACTAGCGGGAGTCTTACCGGGGAGCTGTTTTTT
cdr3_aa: CASSPPTSGSLTGELFF

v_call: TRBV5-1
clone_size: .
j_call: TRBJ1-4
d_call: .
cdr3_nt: TGCGCCAGCAGCTGGGAGGCGAAGGGTGAAAAACTGTTTTTT
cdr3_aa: CASSWEAKGEKLFF

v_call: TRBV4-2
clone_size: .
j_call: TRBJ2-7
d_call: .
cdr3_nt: TGTGCCAGCAGCCAAGATCGTAGGCGGGGCCAGCAGTACTTC
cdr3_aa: CASSQDRRRGQQYF

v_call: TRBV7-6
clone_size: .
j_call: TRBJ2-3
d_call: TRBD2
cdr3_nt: TGTGCCAGCAGCTTAGGTCTAGCGGGGAACACAGATACGCAGTATTTT
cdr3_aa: CASSLGLAGNTDTQYF

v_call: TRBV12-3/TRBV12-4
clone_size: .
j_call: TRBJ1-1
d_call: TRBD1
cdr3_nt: TGTGCCAGCAAAGAGACAGGGGGCTCTGAAGCTTTCTTT
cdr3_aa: CASKETGGSEAFF

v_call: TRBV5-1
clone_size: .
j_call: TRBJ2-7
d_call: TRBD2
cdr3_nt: TGCGCCAGCAGCTTGAGACTAGCGGGGGGCTACTCCTACGAGCAGTACTTC
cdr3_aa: CASSLRLAGGYSYEQYF

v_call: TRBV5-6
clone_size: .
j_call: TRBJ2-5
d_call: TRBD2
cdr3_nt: TGTGCCAGCAGCTTGGGCCTGACAGCGGGGGTCCAAGAGACCCAGTACTTC
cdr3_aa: CASSLGLTAGVQETQYF